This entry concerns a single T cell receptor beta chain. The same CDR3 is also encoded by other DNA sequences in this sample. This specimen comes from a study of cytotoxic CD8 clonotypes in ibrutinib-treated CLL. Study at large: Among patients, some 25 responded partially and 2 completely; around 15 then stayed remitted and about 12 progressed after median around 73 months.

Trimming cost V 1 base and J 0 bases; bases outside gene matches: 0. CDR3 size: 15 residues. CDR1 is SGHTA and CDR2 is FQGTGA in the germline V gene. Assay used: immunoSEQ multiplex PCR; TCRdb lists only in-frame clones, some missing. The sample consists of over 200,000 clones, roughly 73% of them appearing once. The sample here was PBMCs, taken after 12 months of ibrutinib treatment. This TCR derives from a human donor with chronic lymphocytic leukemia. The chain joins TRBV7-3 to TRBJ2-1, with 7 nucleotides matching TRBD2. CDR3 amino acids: CASSLSGSSYNEQFF. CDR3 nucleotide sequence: TGTGCCAGCAGCTTAAGCGGGAGCTCCTACAATGAGCAGTTCTTC.